What follows describes a single T cell receptor beta chain. What it binds is unknown. Investigators merged groups given second doses at roughly 4 or roughly 12 weeks. The source of the sample is a study of T cell responses to AZD1222 COVID-19 vaccine. Notes on the study in general: The study found vaccine-associated CD4 TCRs spanning spike, dominant at 160-218 and 743-854.

Between the trimmed V and J ends, which lost 1 base and 4 bases, there was a span of 9 bases. The CDR3 runs to 14 residues. Germline CDR1 reads SGHDN; CDR2 reads FVKESK. The assay was immunoSEQ multiplex PCR, and TCRdb's table has in-frame clones only and misses some. The table has about 120,000 clones, 87% seen once. This sequence was found in an adult who received the AZD1222 COVID-19 vaccine. J is TRBJ2-3 and V is TRBV14; tentatively, D is TRBD1 (7 bases). The starting material was peripheral blood, obtained 28 days after the second AZD1222 dose. CDR3 sequence: CASSQARGADTQYF. The CDR3 coding sequence is TGTGCCAGCAGCCAAGCCAGGGGGGCAGATACGCAGTATTTT.